This T cell receptor beta chain was sequenced in a study of CD8 T cells in Susac syndrome. It was treatment-naive patients with stable or active relapsing-remitting disease who made up the multiple sclerosis controls. Random hexamers were used to reverse transcribe roughly 0.45 to 1 ug of RNA. Amplification of TCR beta CDR3 was carried out by immunoSEQ multiplex PCR, which covered 54 Vbeta and 13 Jbeta segments. TCRdb reprocessed the immunoSEQ multiplex PCR reads via MiXCR and lists one record per CDR3 protein. The table records 150,000 to 200,000 distinct CDR3 sequences, 85% to 95% of them present only once. CDR1 and CDR2 from the germline V gene are SEHNR and FQNEAQ (reference sequence). Trimming stripped 5 bases from V and 0 bases from J, with 18 bases between. This CDR3 region has 17 residues.

V gene TRBV7-9 combines with J gene TRBJ2-3; D is possibly TRBD1 (6 bases). The clonotype originates from a human donor with multiple sclerosis. The sample consisted of CD8+ T cells from PBMCs. Here the CDR3 reads CASSGYRRQASTDTQYF. CDR3 nucleotides: TGTGCCAGCAGCGGCTACCGACGACAGGCTAGCACAGATACGCAGTATTTT.